This passage covers 8 T cell receptor beta chains from one sample sequenced in a study of cytotoxic CD8 clonotypes in ibrutinib-treated CLL. Produced via immunoSEQ multiplex PCR; TCRdb's table is partial and in-frame only. The table shows fewer than 300,000 clones, with 76% occurring only once. The input for sequencing was PBMCs, taken at disease progression, from a patient treated with ibrutinib. The receptor set was obtained from a human donor with chronic lymphocytic leukemia.

This clone was found once. The CDR3 sequence: CASTGVRYRNIQYF. The CDR3 region has the DNA TGTGCCAGCACCGGAGTCAGATATAGAAACATTCAGTACTTC. The V and J genes are TRBV2 and TRBJ2-4; D gene unclear. The CDR3 runs 14 residues. V was pared by 7 bases and J by 6 bases, with 16 bases between. The germline CDR1 and CDR2 sequences are SNHLY and FYNNEI.

The chain links TRBV9 to TRBJ1-1, with D possibly being TRBD1 (5 bases). The CDR3 has 15 residues. V lost 2 bases, J lost 0 bases, and 11 bases lay in between. The germline CDR1 and CDR2 sequences are SGDLS and YYNGEE. CDR3 loop: CASSVQGSMNTEAFF. The CDR3 DNA is TGTGCCAGCAGCGTCCAGGGAAGTATGAACACTGAAGCTTTCTTT.

The chain's CDR3 is CASSLASPLNGAEQYF. CDR3 bases: TGTGCCAGCAGCTTAGCGAGCCCGCTGAATGGGGCCGAGCAGTACTTC. The V and J genes are TRBV7-8 and TRBJ2-7, with D maybe TRBD1 (5 bases). The V gene's germline CDR1 is SGHVS and CDR2 FQNEAQ. The CDR3 runs to 16 residues. Trimming removed 0 bases at V and 6 bases at J, with 18 bases between.

The chain uses TRBV15 and TRBJ2-7; maybe TRBD2 (6 bases). The V end was cut by 5 bases, the J end by 2 bases, with 16 bases between. CDR3 length: 15 amino acids. From germline, CDR1 is LNHNV and CDR2 YYDKDF (reference sequence). The CDR3 reads CATSHPGTPAYEQYF. CDR3 DNA: TGTGCCACCAGCCACCCCGGGACTCCCGCCTACGAGCAGTACTTC.

This clone occurred once. V is TRBV13 and J is TRBJ1-1; D ambiguous. Trimming left V 4 bases short and J 4 bases short, with 13 bases between. The CDR3 is made up of 14 amino acids. Germline assignment: CDR1 PRHDT and CDR2 FYEKMQ (reference sequence). The CDR3 here is CASSSSPSSTEAFF. The CDR3 coding sequence is TGTGCCAGCAGCTCCTCCCCTTCTAGCACTGAAGCTTTCTTT.

J is TRBJ2-6 and V is TRBV5-6, with D unresolved. Germline CDR1 SGHDT, CDR2 YYEEEE. CDR3 length equals 17 residues. The V end was cut by 0 bases, the J end by 0 bases, with 10 bases between. The CDR3 region is CASSLVVFSSGANVLTF. The CDR3 DNA follows: TGTGCCAGCAGCTTGGTAGTCTTCAGCTCTGGGGCCAACGTCCTGACTTTC.

Concerning this clone itself: One junction end disagrees with the germline gene, perhaps due to a read error. This sequence joins TRBV29-1 and TRBJ2-5, with TRBD2 matching over 14 bases. The CDR3 extends over 16 amino acids. The V gene's germline CDR1 is SQVTM and CDR2 ANQGSEA. CDR3 amino acids: CSVEGGTSGSIETQYF. The CDR3 DNA reads as TGCAGCGTCGAAGGTGGGACTAGCGGGAGTATAGAGACCCAGTACTTC.

V is TRBV9 and J is TRBJ1-3; D remains unclear. V was cut by 0 bases and J by 2 bases, with 9 bases left in between. This CDR3 has 15 amino acids. Germline V gene data show CDR1 as SGDLS and CDR2 as YYNGEE. For the CDR3, the DNA is TGTGCCAGCAGCGTAGGGGTGGGAGCTGGAAACACCATATATTTT. Protein sequence: CASSVGVGAGNTIYF.